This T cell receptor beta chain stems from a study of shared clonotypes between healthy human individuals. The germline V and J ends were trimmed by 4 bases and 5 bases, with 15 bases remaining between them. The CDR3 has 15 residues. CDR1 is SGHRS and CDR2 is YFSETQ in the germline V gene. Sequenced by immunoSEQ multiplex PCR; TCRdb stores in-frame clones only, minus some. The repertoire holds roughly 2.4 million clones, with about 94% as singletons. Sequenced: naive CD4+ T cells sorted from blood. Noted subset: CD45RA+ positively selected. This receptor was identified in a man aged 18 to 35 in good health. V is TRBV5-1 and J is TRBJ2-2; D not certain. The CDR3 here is CASSPPGPGTGELFF. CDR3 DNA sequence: TGCGCCAGCAGCCCACCCGGCCCAGGAACCGGGGAGCTGTTTTTT. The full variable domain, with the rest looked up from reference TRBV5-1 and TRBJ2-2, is KAGVTQTPRYLIKTRGQQVTLSCSPISGHRSVSWYQQTPGQGLQFLFEYFSETQRNKGNFPGRFSGRQFSNSRSEMNVSTLELGDSALYLCASSPPGPGTGELFFGEGSRLTVL.